This TCR beta chain stems from a study of CD8+ T cells in alopecia areata. Findings and limits, study-wide: Uncertainty remains about how baseline CD8+ expansion links to response, with one nonresponder.

Specified treatment: oral pan-JAK inhibitor, 5-10 mg twice daily. J was trimmed by 4 bases and V by 8 bases; bases with no gene match: 10. The germline gives CDR1 SQVTM, CDR2 ANQGSEA. This CDR3 is 13 amino acids long. Comment on this clone: The antigen remains undetermined.

Reverse transcription of extracted RNA yielded cDNA, which provided the sequencing template. TCRdb's copy holds only in-frame clones and misses some; the assay was immunoSEQ multiplex PCR. This sample has over 100,000 clones, with about 50% found just once. The input for sequencing was CD4+ T cells sorted from blood, taken at week 4, from a patient treated with tofacitinib. The sequence derives from a human donor with alopecia areata. The chain recombines TRBV29-1 with TRBJ1-1; 7 nucleotides align to TRBD1. DNA for the CDR3: TGCAGCTCTACGACAGGGCTCAGCACTGAAGCTTTCTTT. Translation: CSSTTGLSTEAFF.